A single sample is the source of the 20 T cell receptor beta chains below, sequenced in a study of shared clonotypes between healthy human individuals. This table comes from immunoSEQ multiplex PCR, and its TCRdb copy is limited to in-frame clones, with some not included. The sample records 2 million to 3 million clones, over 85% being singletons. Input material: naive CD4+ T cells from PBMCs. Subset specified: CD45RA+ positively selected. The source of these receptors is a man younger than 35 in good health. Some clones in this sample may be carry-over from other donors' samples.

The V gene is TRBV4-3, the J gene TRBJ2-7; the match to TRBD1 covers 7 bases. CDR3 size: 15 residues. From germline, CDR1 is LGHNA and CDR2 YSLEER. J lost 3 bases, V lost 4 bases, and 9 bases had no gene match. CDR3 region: CASSLQTGNFYEQYF. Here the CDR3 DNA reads TGCGCCAGCAGCCTCCAGACAGGGAACTTCTACGAGCAGTACTTC.

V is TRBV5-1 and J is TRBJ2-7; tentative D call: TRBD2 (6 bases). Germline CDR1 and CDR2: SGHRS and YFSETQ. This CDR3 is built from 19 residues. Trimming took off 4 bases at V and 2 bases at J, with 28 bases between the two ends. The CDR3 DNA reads TGCGCCAGCAGCCGTCGGGGTAGCAGAGGGAGCGGGCCGGCCTACGAGCAGTACTTC. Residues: CASSRRGSRGSGPAYEQYF.

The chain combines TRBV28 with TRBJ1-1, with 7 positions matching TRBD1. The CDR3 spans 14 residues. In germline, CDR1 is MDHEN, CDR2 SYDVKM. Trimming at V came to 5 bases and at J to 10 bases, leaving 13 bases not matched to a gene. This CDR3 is CASSGSRDSHAAFF. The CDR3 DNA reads TGTGCCAGCAGTGGAAGTCGGGACAGTCATGCAGCTTTCTTT.

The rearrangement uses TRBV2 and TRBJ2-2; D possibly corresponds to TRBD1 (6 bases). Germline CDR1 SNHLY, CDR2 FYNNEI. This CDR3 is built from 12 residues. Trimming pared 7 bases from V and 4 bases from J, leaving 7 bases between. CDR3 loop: CASNRVTGELFF. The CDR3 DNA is TGTGCCAGCAACAGGGTCACCGGGGAGCTGTTTTTT. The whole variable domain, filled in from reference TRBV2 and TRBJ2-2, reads EPEVTQTPSHQVTQMGQEVILRCVPISNHLYFYWYRQILGQKVEFLVSFYNNEISEKSEIFDDQFSVERPDGSNFTLKIRSTKLEDSAMYFCASNRVTGELFFGEGSRLTVL.

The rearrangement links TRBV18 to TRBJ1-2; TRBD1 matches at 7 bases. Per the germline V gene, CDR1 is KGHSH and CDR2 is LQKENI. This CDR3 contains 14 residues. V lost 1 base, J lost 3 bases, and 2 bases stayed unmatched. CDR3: CASSPQGAHYGYTF. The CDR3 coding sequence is TGTGCCAGCTCACCACAGGGGGCGCACTATGGCTACACCTTC.

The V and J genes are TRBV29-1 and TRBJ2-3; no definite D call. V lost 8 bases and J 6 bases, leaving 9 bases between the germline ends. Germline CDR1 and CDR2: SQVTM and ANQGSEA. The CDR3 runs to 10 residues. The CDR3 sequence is CSTDMDTQYF. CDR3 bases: TGCAGCACCGACATGGATACGCAGTATTTT.

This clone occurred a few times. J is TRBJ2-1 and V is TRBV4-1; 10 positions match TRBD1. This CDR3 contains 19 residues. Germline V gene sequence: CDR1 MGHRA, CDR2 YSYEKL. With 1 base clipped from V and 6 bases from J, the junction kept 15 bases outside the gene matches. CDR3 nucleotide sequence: TGCGCCAGCAGCCAAGGACCGGGACAGGGGCTAGCGGGTACCAATGAGCAGTTCTTC. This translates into CASSQGPGQGLAGTNEQFF.

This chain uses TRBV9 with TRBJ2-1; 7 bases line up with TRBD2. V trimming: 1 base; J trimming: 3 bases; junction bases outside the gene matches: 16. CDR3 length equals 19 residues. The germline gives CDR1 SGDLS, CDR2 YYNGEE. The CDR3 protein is CASSVTGGSPPLVYNEQFF. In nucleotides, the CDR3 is TGTGCCAGCAGCGTAACGGGCGGGAGTCCCCCCCTGGTCTACAATGAGCAGTTCTTC. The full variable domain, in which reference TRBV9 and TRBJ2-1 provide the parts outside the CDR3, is DSGVTQTPKHLITATGQRVTLRCSPRSGDLSVYWYQQSLDQGLQFLIQYYNGEERAKGNILERFSAQQFPDLHSELNLSSLELGDSALYFCASSVTGGSPPLVYNEQFFGPGTRLTVL.

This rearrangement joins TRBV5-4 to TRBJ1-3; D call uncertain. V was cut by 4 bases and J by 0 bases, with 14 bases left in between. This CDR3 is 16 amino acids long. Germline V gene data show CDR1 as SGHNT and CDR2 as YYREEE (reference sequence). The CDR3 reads CASSPSRGDSGNTIYF. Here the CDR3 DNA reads TGTGCCAGCAGCCCATCCCGCGGCGACTCTGGAAACACCATATATTTT. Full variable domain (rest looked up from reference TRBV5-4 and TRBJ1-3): ETGVTQSPTHLIKTRGQQVTLRCSSQSGHNTVSWYQQALGQGPQFIFQYYREEENGRGNFPPRFSGLQFPNYSSELNVNALELDDSALYLCASSPSRGDSGNTIYFGEGSWLTVV.

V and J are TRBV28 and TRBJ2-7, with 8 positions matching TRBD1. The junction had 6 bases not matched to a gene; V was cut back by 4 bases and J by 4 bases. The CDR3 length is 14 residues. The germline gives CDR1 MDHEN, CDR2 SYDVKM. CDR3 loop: CASSSWTGRYEQYF. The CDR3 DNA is TGTGCCAGCAGTTCGTGGACAGGGAGGTACGAGCAGTACTTC.

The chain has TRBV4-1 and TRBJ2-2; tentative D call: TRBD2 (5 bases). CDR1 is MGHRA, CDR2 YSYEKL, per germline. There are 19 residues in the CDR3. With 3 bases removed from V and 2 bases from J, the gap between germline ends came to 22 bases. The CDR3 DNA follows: TGCGCCAGCAGCCAGATCACCAGAGGGTCTAAATATAACACCGGGGAGCTGTTTTTT. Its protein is CASSQITRGSKYNTGELFF.

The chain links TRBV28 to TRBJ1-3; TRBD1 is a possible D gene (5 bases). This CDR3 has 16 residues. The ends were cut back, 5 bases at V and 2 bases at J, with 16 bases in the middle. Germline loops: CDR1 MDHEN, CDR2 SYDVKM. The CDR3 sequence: CASSPARGRAGNTIYF. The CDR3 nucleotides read TGTGCCAGCAGTCCCGCGCGGGGGAGGGCTGGAAACACCATATATTTT.

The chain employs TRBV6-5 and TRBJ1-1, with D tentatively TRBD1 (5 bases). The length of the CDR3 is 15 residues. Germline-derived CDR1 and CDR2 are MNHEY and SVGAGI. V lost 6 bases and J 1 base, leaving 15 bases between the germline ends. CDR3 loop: CASRSTAKGNTEAFF. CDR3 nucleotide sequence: TGTGCCAGCAGGTCGACAGCAAAAGGGAACACTGAAGCTTTCTTT.

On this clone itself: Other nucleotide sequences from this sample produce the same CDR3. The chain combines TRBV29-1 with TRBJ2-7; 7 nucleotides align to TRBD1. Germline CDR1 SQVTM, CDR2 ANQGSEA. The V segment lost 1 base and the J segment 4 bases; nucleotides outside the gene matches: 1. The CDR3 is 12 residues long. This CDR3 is CSVEAGGYEQYF. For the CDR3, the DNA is TGCAGCGTTGAAGCAGGGGGTTACGAGCAGTACTTC.

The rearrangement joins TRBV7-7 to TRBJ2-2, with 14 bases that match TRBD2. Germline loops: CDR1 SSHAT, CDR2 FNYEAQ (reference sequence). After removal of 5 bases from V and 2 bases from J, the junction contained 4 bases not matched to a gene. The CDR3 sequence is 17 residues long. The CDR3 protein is CASSPGLAGANTGELFF. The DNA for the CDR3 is TGTGCCAGCAGCCCGGGACTAGCGGGAGCAAACACCGGGGAGCTGTTTTTT.

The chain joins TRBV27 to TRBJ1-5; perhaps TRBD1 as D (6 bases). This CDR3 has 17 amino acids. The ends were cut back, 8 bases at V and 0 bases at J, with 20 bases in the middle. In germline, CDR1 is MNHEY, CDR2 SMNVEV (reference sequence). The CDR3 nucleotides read TGTGCCAGCTCCAACCTTGGGGCAGGGGTTAGCAATCAGCCCCAGCATTTT. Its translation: CASSNLGAGVSNQPQHF.

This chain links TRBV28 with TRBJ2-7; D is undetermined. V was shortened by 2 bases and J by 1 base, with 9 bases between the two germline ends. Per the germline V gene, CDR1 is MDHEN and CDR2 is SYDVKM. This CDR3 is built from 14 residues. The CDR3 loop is CASSLAQSSYEQYF. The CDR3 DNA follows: TGTGCCAGCAGTTTAGCTCAGTCTTCCTACGAGCAGTACTTC.

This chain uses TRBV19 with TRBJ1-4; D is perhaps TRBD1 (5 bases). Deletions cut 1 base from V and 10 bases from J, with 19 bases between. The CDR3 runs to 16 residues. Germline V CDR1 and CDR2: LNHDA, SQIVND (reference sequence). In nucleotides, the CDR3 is TGTGCCAGTAGTATAGTCTGGGAGACAGCCGTCGGAAAACTGTTTTTT. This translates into CASSIVWETAVGKLFF. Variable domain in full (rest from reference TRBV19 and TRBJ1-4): DGGITQSPKYLFRKEGQNVTLSCEQNLNHDAMYWYRQDPGQGLRLIYYSQIVNDFQKGDIAEGYSVSREKKESFPLTVTSAQKNPTAFYLCASSIVWETAVGKLFFGSGTQLSVL.

This chain's CDR3 is CASSPDRGSSYEQYF. CDR3 nucleotide sequence: TGTGCCAGCAGCCCCGACAGGGGTAGTTCCTACGAGCAGTACTTC. The chain uses TRBV7-9 and TRBJ2-7; TRBD1 agrees at 8 bases. Germline assignment: CDR1 SEHNR and CDR2 FQNEAQ (reference sequence). V lost 5 bases to trimming and J lost 1 base; unmatched junction nucleotides: 7. The CDR3 consists of 15 residues.

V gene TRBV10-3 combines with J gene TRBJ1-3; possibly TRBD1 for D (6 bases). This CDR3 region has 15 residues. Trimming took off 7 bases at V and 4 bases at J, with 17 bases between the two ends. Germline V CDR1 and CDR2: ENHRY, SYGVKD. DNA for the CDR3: TGTGCCATCATCGCGGACAGACCTTCAGGAAACACCATATATTTT. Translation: CAIIADRPSGNTIYF.